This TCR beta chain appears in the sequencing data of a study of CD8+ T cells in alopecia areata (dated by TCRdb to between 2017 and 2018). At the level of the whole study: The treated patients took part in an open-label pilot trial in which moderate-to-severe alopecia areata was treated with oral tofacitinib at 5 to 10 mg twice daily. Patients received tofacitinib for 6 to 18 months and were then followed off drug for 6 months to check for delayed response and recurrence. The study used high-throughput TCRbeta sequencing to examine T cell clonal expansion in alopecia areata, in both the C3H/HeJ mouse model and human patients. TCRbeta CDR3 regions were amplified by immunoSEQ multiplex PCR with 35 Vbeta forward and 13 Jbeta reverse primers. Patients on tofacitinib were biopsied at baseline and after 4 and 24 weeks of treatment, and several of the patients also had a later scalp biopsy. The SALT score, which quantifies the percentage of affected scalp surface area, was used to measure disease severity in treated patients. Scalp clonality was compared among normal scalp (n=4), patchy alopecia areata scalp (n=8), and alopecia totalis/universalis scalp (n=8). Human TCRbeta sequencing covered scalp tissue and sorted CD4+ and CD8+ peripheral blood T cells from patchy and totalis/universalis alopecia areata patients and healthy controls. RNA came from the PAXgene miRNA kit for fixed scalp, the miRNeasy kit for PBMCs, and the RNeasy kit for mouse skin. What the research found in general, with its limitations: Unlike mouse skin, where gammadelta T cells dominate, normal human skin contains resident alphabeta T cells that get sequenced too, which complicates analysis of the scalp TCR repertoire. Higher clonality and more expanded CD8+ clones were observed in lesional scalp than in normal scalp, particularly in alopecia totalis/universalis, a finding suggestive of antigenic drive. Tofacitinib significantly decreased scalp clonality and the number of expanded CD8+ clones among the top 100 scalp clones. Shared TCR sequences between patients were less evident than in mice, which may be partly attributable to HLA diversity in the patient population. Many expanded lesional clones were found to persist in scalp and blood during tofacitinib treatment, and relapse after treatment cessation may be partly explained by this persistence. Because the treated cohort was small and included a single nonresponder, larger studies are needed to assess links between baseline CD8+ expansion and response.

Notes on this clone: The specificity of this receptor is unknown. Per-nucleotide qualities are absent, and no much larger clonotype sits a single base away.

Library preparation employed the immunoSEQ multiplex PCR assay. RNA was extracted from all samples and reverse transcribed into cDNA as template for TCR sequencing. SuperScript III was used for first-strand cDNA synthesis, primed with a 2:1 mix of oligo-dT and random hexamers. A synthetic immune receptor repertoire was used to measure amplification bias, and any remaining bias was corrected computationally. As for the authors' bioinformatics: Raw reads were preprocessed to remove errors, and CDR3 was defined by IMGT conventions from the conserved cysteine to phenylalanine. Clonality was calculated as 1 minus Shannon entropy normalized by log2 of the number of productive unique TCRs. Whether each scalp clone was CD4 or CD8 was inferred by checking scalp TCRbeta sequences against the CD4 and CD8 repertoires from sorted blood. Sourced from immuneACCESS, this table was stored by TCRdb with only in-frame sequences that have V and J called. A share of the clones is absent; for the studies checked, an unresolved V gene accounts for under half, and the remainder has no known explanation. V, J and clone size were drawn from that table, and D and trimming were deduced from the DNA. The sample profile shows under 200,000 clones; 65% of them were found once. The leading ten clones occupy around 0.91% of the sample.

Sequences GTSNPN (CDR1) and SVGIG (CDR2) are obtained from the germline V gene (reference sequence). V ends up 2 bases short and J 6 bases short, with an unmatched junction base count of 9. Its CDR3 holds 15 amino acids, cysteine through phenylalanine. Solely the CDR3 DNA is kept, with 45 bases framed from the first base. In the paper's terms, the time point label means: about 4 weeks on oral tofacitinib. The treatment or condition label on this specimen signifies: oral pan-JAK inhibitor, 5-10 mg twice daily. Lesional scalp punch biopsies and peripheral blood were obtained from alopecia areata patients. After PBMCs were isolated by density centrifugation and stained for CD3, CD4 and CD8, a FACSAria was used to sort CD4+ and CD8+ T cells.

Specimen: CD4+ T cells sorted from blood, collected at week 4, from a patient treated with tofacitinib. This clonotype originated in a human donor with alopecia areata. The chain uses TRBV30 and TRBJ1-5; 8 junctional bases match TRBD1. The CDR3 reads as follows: CAWSPIGQGSQPQHF. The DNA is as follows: TGTGCCTGGAGTCCGATAGGACAGGGTTCTCAGCCCCAGCATTTT.